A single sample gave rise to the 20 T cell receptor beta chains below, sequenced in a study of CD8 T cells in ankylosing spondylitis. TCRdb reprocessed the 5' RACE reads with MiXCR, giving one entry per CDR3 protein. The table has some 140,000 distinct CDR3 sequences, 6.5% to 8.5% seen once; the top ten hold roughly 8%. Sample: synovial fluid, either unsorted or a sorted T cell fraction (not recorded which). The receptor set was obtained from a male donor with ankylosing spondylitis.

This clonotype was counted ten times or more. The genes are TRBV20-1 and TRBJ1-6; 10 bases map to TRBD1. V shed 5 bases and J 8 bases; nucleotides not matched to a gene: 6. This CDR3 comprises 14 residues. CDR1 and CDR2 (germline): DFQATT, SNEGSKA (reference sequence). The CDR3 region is CSAYPGQGYSPLHF. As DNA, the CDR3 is TGCAGTGCTTATCCGGGACAGGGGTATTCACCCCTCCACTTT.

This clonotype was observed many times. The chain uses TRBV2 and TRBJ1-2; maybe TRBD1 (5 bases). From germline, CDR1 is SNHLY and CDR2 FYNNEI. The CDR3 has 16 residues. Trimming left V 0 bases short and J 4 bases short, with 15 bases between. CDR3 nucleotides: TGTGCCAGCAGTGAAGCAGGGGTACGCGGCTTCTATGGCTACACCTTC. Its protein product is CASSEAGVRGFYGYTF.

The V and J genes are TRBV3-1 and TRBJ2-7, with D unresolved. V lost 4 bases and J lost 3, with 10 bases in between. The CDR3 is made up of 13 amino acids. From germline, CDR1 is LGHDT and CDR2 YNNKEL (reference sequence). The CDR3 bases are TGTGCCAGCAGCCGGGCCCTATACTACGAGCAGTACTTC. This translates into CASSRALYYEQYF.

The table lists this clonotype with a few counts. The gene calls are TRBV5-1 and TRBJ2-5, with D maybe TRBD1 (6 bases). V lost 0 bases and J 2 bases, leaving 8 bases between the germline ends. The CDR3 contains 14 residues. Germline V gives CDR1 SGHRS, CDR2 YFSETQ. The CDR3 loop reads CASSLAQGQETQYF. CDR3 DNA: TGCGCCAGCAGCTTGGCCCAGGGGCAAGAGACCCAGTACTTC.

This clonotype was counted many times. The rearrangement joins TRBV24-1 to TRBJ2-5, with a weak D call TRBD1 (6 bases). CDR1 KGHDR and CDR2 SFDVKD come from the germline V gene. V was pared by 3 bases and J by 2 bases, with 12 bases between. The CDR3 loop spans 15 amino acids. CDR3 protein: CATSDPRQEQETQYF. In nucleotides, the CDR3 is TGTGCCACCAGTGATCCCCGACAGGAGCAAGAGACCCAGTACTTC.

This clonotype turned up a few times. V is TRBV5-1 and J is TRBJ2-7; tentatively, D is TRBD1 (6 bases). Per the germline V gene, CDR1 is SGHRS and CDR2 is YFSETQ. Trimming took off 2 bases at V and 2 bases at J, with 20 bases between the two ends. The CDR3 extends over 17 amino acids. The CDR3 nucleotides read TGCGCCAGCAGCTTTCAGGCCGGGACACGGTACACCTACGAGCAGTACTTC. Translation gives CASSFQAGTRYTYEQYF.

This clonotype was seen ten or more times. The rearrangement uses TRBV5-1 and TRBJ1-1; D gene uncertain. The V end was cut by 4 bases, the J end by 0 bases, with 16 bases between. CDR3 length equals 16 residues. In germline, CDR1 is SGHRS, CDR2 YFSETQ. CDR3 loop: CASSPTIGVMNTEAFF. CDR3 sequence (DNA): TGCGCCAGCAGCCCTACTATCGGAGTGATGAACACTGAAGCTTTCTTT.

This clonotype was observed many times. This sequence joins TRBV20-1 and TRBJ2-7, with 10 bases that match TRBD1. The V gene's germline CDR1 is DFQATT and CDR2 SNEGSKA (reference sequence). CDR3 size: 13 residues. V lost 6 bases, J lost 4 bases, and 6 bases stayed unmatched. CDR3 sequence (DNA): TGCAGTGCCGCGGGGGACAGGGGATACGAGCAGTACTTC. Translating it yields CSAAGDRGYEQYF.

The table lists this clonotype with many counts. The CDR3 spells CASSQYLGGTQYF. The CDR3 region has the DNA TGTGCCAGCAGCCAATATCTTGGTGGGACCCAGTACTTC. The chain links TRBV3-1 to TRBJ2-5; D gene unclear. CDR3 length: 13 residues. The V end lost 2 bases, the J end lost 7 bases, and 11 bases lay between the germline ends. Germline assignment: CDR1 LGHDT and CDR2 YNNKEL (reference sequence).

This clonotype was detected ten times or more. Here the CDR3 reads CASSWFSEGWNTEAFF. CDR3 in DNA: TGTGCCAGTAGTTGGTTTTCTGAGGGTTGGAACACTGAAGCTTTCTTT. The chain links TRBV19 to TRBJ1-1; D unclear. CDR1 and CDR2 from the germline V gene are LNHDA and SQIVND (reference sequence). This CDR3 has 16 amino acids. V was clipped by 5 bases and J by 1 base, with 17 bases between them. The full variable domain, rest sourced from reference TRBV19 and TRBJ1-1, is DGGITQSPKYLFRKEGQNVTLSCEQNLNHDAMYWYRQDPGQGLRLIYYSQIVNDFQKGDIAEGYSVSREKKESFPLTVTSAQKNPTAFYLCASSWFSEGWNTEAFFGQGTRLTVV.

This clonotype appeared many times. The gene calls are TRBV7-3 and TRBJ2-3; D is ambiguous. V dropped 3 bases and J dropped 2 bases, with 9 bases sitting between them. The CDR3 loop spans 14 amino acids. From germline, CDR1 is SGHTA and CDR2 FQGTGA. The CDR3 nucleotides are TGTGCCAGCAGCTTGGCTTCGTACACAGATACGCAGTATTTT. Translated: CASSLASYTDTQYF.

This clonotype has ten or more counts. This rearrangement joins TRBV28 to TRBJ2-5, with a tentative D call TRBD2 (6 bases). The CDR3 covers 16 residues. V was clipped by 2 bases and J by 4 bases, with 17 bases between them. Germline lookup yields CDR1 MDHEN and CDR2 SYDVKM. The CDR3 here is CASSLSGRGGGETQYF. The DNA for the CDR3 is TGTGCCAGCAGTTTAAGCGGGCGCGGAGGTGGAGAGACCCAGTACTTC. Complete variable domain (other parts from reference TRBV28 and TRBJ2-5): DVKVTQSSRYLVKRTGEKVFLECVQDMDHENMFWYRQDPGLGLRLIYFSYDVKMKEKGDIPEGYSVSREKKERFSLILESASTNQTSMYLCASSLSGRGGGETQYFGPGTRLLVL.

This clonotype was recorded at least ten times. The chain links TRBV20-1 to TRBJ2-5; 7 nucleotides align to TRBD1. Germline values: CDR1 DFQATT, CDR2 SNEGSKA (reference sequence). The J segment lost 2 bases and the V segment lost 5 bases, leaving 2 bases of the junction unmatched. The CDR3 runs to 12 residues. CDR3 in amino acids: CSAQTGQETQYF. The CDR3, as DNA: TGCAGTGCTCAGACAGGGCAAGAGACCCAGTACTTC.

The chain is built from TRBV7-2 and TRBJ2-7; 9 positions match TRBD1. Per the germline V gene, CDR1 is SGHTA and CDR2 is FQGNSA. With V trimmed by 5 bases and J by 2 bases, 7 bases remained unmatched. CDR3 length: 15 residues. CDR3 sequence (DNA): TGTGCCAGCAGCCCGGGGACAGGGCTGGCCTACGAGCAGTACTTC. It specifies CASSPGTGLAYEQYF.

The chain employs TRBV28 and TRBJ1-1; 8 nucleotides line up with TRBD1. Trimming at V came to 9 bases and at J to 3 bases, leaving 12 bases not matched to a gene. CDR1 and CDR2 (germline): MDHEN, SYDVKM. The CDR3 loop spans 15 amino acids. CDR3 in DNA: TGTGCCAGTAACCGACAGGGGAGTAGAGACACTGAAGCTTTCTTT. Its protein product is CASNRQGSRDTEAFF.

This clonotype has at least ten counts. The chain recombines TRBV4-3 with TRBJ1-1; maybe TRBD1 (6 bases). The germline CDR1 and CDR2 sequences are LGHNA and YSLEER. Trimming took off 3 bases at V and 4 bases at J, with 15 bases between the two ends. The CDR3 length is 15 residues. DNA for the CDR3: TGCGCCAGCAGCCATTCACAGGGAGGCGGCACTGAAGCTTTCTTT. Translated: CASSHSQGGGTEAFF.

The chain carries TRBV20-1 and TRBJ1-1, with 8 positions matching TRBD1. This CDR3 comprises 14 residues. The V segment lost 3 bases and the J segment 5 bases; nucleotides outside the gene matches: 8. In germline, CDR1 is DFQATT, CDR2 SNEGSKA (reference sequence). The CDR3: CSASGPGGETEAFF. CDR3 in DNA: TGCAGTGCTAGCGGTCCAGGGGGCGAGACTGAAGCTTTCTTT.

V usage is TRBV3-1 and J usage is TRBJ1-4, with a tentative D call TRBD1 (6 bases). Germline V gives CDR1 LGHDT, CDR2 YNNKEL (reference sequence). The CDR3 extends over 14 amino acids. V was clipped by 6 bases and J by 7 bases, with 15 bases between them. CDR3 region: CASSTQGPGEKLFF. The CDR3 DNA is TGTGCCAGCAGTACCCAGGGGCCTGGTGAAAAACTGTTTTTT.

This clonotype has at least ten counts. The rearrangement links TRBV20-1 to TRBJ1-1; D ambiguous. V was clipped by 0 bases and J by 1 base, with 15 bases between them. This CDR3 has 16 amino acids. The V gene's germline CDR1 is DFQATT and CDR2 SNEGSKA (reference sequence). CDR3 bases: TGCAGTGCTAGAGATCCGATGGGCAGGCAGAACACTGAAGCTTTCTTT. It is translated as CSARDPMGRQNTEAFF.

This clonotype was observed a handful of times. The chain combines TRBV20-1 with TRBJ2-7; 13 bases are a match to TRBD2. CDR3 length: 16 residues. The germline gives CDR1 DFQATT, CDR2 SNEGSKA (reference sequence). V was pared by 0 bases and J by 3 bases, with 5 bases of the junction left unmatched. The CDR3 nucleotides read TGCAGTGCTAGAGAACTAGCGGGAGGGCGCTTCTACGAGCAGTACTTC. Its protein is CSARELAGGRFYEQYF.